The 11 T cell receptor beta chains below were found in one sample sequenced in a study of blood T cells in healthy people across ages. For the second PCR, which ran for roughly 7 to 11 cycles, a sample-barcoded 5' primer and a J-beta primer mix were used. Using its own MiXCR run on the 5' RACE reads, TCRdb lists one record per CDR3 protein. The repertoire holds approximately 760,000 distinct CDR3 sequences, with 25% as singletons. The sample was also linked to a second study, of T cells of mothers and their children.

The specimen sequenced was blood. The source is a boy between 10 and 17 years old in good health.

This rearrangement joins TRBV20-1 to TRBJ2-7; weak D call: TRBD1 (6 bases). This CDR3 has 12 residues. Germline-derived CDR1 and CDR2 are DFQATT and SNEGSKA (reference sequence). V was cut by 5 bases and J by 3 bases, with 11 bases left in between. The CDR3, as DNA: TGCAGTGCTTGGGGGCCTGACTACGAGCAGTACTTC. Translation gives CSAWGPDYEQYF.

The sample holds a few counts of this clonotype. The J gene is TRBJ2-1, the V gene TRBV5-1; 8 bases map to TRBD2. In germline, CDR1 is SGHRS, CDR2 YFSETQ. V dropped 4 bases and J dropped 1; count of bases not matched to a gene: 4. This CDR3 is 15 amino acids long. In DNA form, the CDR3 reads TGCGCCAGCAGCATTAGCGGGGAATCCTACAATGAGCAGTTCTTC. Residues: CASSISGESYNEQFF.

This clonotype has only a few counts. V gene TRBV20-1 combines with J gene TRBJ2-4; no definite D call. Germline CDR1 is DFQATT and CDR2 is SNEGSKA (reference sequence). The V end was cut by 1 base, the J end by 4 bases, with 8 bases between. The CDR3 extends over 13 amino acids. The CDR3 protein is CSARAHTKNIQYF. The CDR3 coding sequence is TGCAGTGCTAGAGCCCACACGAAAAACATTCAGTACTTC.

The J gene is TRBJ2-2, the V gene TRBV6-5, with TRBD1 identical over 9 bases. V shed 4 bases, J shed 4 bases, and the junction held 7 bases outside the gene matches. Germline V gives CDR1 MNHEY, CDR2 SVGAGI. This CDR3 comprises 16 residues. The CDR3 is CASSLVGTGTTGELFF. In nucleotides, the CDR3 is TGTGCCAGCAGTTTGGTGGGGACAGGGACCACCGGGGAGCTGTTTTTT.

This rearrangement joins TRBV4-3 to TRBJ2-5; D call uncertain. The J call may be incorrect, as the DNA end agrees better with TRBJ2-7. Germline V CDR1 and CDR2: LGHNA, YSLEER. The CDR3 is 14 amino acids. CDR3 sequence: CASSQDFADYEQYF. The CDR3 DNA follows: TGCGCCAGCAGCCAAGATTTCGCCGACTACGAGCAGTACTTC.

The gene calls are TRBV4-3 and TRBJ2-7; D is unresolved. The DNA end lines up better with TRBJ2-5; the J call may be wrong. The germline V gene encodes CDR1 LGHNA and CDR2 YSLEER. This CDR3 contains 14 residues. The CDR3 protein is CASSQGSAQETQYF. DNA for the CDR3: TGCGCCAGCAGCCAAGGGTCGGCCCAAGAGACCCAGTACTTC.

This clonotype was found a few times. This rearrangement joins TRBV6-2 or TRBV6-3 to TRBJ1-4, with a possible D match to TRBD1 (5 bases). Germline CDR1 and CDR2: MNHEY and SVGEGT. The CDR3 sequence is 14 residues long. The V end was cut by 3 bases, the J end by 8 bases, with 13 bases between. The CDR3 protein is CASSYVVRGEKLFF. CDR3 in DNA: TGTGCCAGCAGTTATGTGGTTCGGGGCGAAAAACTGTTTTTT.

V and J are TRBV5-6 and TRBJ2-2; 7 bases match TRBD1. Germline loops: CDR1 SGHDT, CDR2 YYEEEE. The ends lost 4 bases at V and 5 bases at J; junction bases unmatched: 11. The CDR3 runs to 16 residues. CDR3 protein: CASSLLEGARTGELFF. The CDR3, as DNA: TGTGCCAGCAGCCTACTAGAGGGGGCGCGGACCGGGGAGCTGTTTTTT.

The sample holds a few counts of this clonotype. The chain employs TRBV7-9 and TRBJ2-5; TRBD2 matches at 13 bases. Germline assignment: CDR1 SEHNR and CDR2 FQNEAQ (reference sequence). This CDR3 comprises 16 residues. The ends lost 5 bases at V and 5 bases at J; junction bases unmatched: 8. CDR3 sequence (DNA): TGTGCCAGCAGCCCGAGGGGACTAGCGGGAAGGGAGACCCAGTACTTC. It is translated as CASSPRGLAGRETQYF. The full variable domain, its missing parts supplied by reference TRBV7-9 and TRBJ2-5, is DTGVSQNPRHKITKRGQNVTFRCDPISEHNRLYWYRQTLGQGPEFLTYFQNEAQLEKSRLLSDRFSAERPKGSFSTLEIQRTEQGDSAMYLCASSPRGLAGRETQYFGPGTRLLVL.

The gene calls are TRBV20-1 and TRBJ2-7; D is unresolved. The V end was cut by 2 bases, the J end by 3 bases, with 8 bases between. This CDR3 region has 12 residues. The germline V gene encodes CDR1 DFQATT and CDR2 SNEGSKA (reference sequence). DNA for the CDR3: TGCAGTGCTAGACAACTACACTACGAGCAGTACTTC. Translating it yields CSARQLHYEQYF.

V usage is TRBV5-1 and J usage is TRBJ1-2, with D possibly being TRBD1 (6 bases). Germline CDR1 and CDR2: SGHRS and YFSETQ. V lost 4 bases and J 0 bases, leaving 19 bases between the germline ends. The CDR3 runs to 17 residues. CDR3 nucleotide sequence: TGCGCCAGCAGCGTAGGACAGTTCGCGGTTTCTAACTATGGCTACACCTTC. It yields the protein CASSVGQFAVSNYGYTF.